These 26 T cell receptor beta chains came from one sample sequenced in a study of PD-L1 blockade in urothelial cancer. Profiled with immunoSEQ multiplex PCR; TCRdb holds only in-frame clones, not every one. The table has tens of thousands of clones, around 88% seen once. Time point here: peripheral blood 6 weeks after treatment start. The sample was PBMCs, taken around atezolizumab (anti-PD-L1) treatment. These receptors were obtained from a man aged 55 to 69 with urothelial cancer.

V usage is TRBV5-5 and J usage is TRBJ2-5; 7 nucleotides agree with TRBD1. CDR1 is SGHKS and CDR2 is YYEKEE in the germline V gene (reference sequence). The trim removed 6 bases at V and 5 bases at J, leaving 7 bases unmatched. The CDR3 covers 13 residues. CDR3 sequence reads: CASIRQGMETQYF. CDR3 DNA sequence: TGTGCCAGCATAAGACAGGGAATGGAGACCCAGTACTTC. The complete variable domain, with remaining parts taken from reference TRBV5-5 and TRBJ2-5, reads DAGVTQSPTHLIKTRGQQVTLRCSPISGHKSVSWYQQVLGQGPQFIFQYYEKEERGRGNFPDRFSARQFPNYSSELNVNALLLGDSALYLCASIRQGMETQYFGPGTRLLVL.

The CDR3 region is CASRKGWLGSSEQYF. The CDR3 DNA sequence: TGTGCCAGTAGAAAGGGGTGGTTGGGGTCCAGCGAGCAGTACTTC. The chain joins TRBV2 to TRBJ2-7, with D perhaps TRBD1 (5 bases). The CDR3 totals 15 residues. V lost 9 bases to trimming and J lost 6 bases, with 24 bases between them. In germline, CDR1 is SNHLY, CDR2 FYNNEI.

The chain uses TRBV7-2 and TRBJ2-3; tentatively, D is TRBD1 (6 bases). The germline gives CDR1 SGHTA, CDR2 FQGNSA. CDR3 length: 15 residues. The germline V and J ends were trimmed by 5 bases and 4 bases, with 16 bases remaining between them. CDR3 in DNA: TGTGCCAGCAGCCCACAGGTTTGGGGGCCAGATACGCAGTATTTT. It is translated as CASSPQVWGPDTQYF. Full variable domain (remainder filled in from reference TRBV7-2 and TRBJ2-3): GAGVSQSPSNKVTEKGKDVELRCDPISGHTALYWYRQSLGQGLEFLIYFQGNSAPDKSGLPSDRFSAERTGGSVSTLTIQRTQQEDSAVYLCASSPQVWGPDTQYFGPGTRLTVL.

This chain links TRBV7-8 with TRBJ2-7; D gene uncertain. CDR1 and CDR2 from the germline V gene are SGHVS and FQNEAQ. The CDR3 totals 13 residues. V lost 0 bases, J lost 7 bases, and 10 bases lay in between. The CDR3 region is CASSLAPLLEQYF. As DNA, the CDR3 is TGTGCCAGCAGCTTAGCTCCCCTTCTAGAGCAGTACTTC.

The chain couples TRBV7-9 to TRBJ1-6, with D maybe TRBD1 (5 bases). This CDR3 spans 16 amino acids. Trimming took off 5 bases at V and 13 bases at J, with 24 bases between the two ends. From germline, CDR1 is SEHNR and CDR2 FQNEAQ (reference sequence). In nucleotides, the CDR3 is TGTGCCAGCAGCCCAAGCCTCCAGGGCCTATCTTCCCCCCTCCACTTT. Translating it yields CASSPSLQGLSSPLHF.

V usage is TRBV6-5 and J usage is TRBJ2-2; 7 bases align to TRBD2. The ends lost 5 bases at V and 6 bases at J; junction bases unmatched: 6. Germline lookup yields CDR1 MNHEY and CDR2 SVGAGI. This CDR3 region has 14 residues. The CDR3 reads CASSRLARAGELFF. The CDR3 DNA reads TGTGCCAGCAGTAGACTAGCCCGGGCCGGGGAGCTGTTTTTT.

This sequence joins TRBV30 and TRBJ1-4, with 8 bases lining up with TRBD1. The CDR3 spans 14 residues. The V and J ends lost 6 bases and 6 bases, in that order; junction bases with no gene match: 9. The germline gives CDR1 GTSNPN, CDR2 SVGIG (reference sequence). The CDR3 region is CACQGATGYEKLFF. DNA for the CDR3: TGTGCCTGCCAGGGGGCAACGGGATATGAAAAACTGTTTTTT.

The V and J genes are TRBV6-1 and TRBJ1-2, with D possibly TRBD1 on 6 matching bases. The CDR3 covers 12 residues. V dropped 6 bases and J dropped 7 bases, with 12 bases sitting between them. Germline CDR1 reads MNHNS; CDR2 reads SASEGT. The CDR3 DNA follows: TGTGCCAGCAGACGGACAGAACTTGGCTACACCTTC. Protein product: CASRRTELGYTF.

This clone was seen just once. The J gene is TRBJ2-3, the V gene TRBV7-8; no definite D call. Deletions cut 6 bases from V and 2 bases from J, with 6 bases between. Germline assignment: CDR1 SGHVS and CDR2 FQNEAQ. The length of the CDR3 is 12 residues. The CDR3 protein is CASSFNTDTQYF. DNA for the CDR3: TGTGCCAGCAGTTTTAACACAGATACGCAGTATTTT.

The genes are TRBV29-1 and TRBJ2-1, with 7 bases that match TRBD2. Germline V gene sequence: CDR1 SQVTM, CDR2 ANQGSEA. Trimming cost V 6 bases and J 7 bases; bases outside gene matches: 12. The CDR3 contains 14 residues. The CDR3 DNA reads TGCAGCGTACTTACTAGCGAGGGGCGTAATGAGCAGTTCTTC. It translates to CSVLTSEGRNEQFF.

The chain couples TRBV19 to TRBJ2-7, with a weak D call TRBD1 (6 bases). The V end was cut by 5 bases, the J end by 3 bases, with 23 bases between. The CDR3 contains 17 residues. The germline V gene has CDR1 LNHDA and CDR2 SQIVND (reference sequence). CDR3: CASSALGTGLPVYEQYF. DNA of the CDR3: TGTGCCAGTAGTGCCCTCGGAACAGGGCTACCAGTCTACGAGCAGTACTTC.

This chain connects TRBV11-2 to TRBJ1-5, with 7 bases lining up with TRBD1. In germline, CDR1 is SGHAT, CDR2 FQNNGV. V lost 5 bases, J lost 1 base, and 5 bases stayed unmatched. CDR3 size: 15 residues. The chain's CDR3 is CASSPGTVSNQPQHF. CDR3 nucleotides: TGTGCCAGCAGCCCAGGGACAGTAAGCAATCAGCCCCAGCATTTT.

The rearrangement links TRBV5-1 to TRBJ2-1; TRBD2 aligns across 10 bases. CDR1 SGHRS and CDR2 YFSETQ come from the germline V gene. J lost 9 bases, V lost 0 bases, and 6 bases had no gene match. This CDR3 comprises 15 residues. CDR3 nucleotide sequence: TGCGCCAGCAGCTTGGTGGCTAGCGGGGGCCTTGAGCAGTTCTTC. Its protein is CASSLVASGGLEQFF.

This clone was seen once. The rearrangement uses TRBV5-1 and TRBJ1-3; 7 bases align to TRBD1. The CDR3 runs 17 residues. Trimming at V came to 4 bases and at J to 0 bases, leaving 10 bases not matched to a gene. The germline CDR1 and CDR2 sequences are SGHRS and YFSETQ. This CDR3 is CASSEGQLENSGNTIYF. The CDR3 nucleotides read TGCGCCAGCAGCGAGGGACAGTTAGAAAACTCTGGAAACACCATATATTTT.

This chain connects TRBV28 to TRBJ1-1; D gene ambiguous. V shed 3 bases and J shed 4 bases, with 6 bases lying between them. The CDR3 extends over 12 amino acids. Germline V CDR1 and CDR2: MDHEN, SYDVKM. In nucleotides, the CDR3 is TGTGCCAGCAGTTTCCAGGCCACTGAAGCTTTCTTT. Translated: CASSFQATEAFF.

V and J are TRBV15 and TRBJ2-1, with 8 bases aligning to TRBD2. Germline-derived CDR1 and CDR2 are LNHNV and YYDKDF (reference sequence). After removal of 0 bases from V and 5 bases from J, the junction contained 6 bases not matched to a gene. This CDR3 region has 16 residues. CDR3 sequence (DNA): TGTGCCACCAGCAGAGAGAACGGGGGGGGAAACAATGAGCAGTTCTTC. Its protein is CATSRENGGGNNEQFF.

CDR3: CASSKEATTGELFF. CDR3 sequence (DNA): TGTGCCAGCAGTAAGGAAGCGACCACCGGGGAGCTGTTTTTT. The chain combines TRBV6-4 with TRBJ2-2, with D uncertain. Germline V lookup: CDR1 MRHNA, CDR2 SNTAGT. This CDR3 contains 14 residues. The V gene lost 5 bases and the J gene lost 4 bases, with 11 bases spanning the gap.

V usage is TRBV7-6 and J usage is TRBJ2-7; TRBD2 aligns across 10 bases. Germline V gene data show CDR1 as SGHVS and CDR2 as FNYEAQ. After removal of 8 bases from V and 1 base from J, the junction contained 8 bases not matched to a gene. The CDR3 has 15 residues. CDR3 DNA: TGTGCCAGCGGCTACCCAGCGGGGGGGTCCTACGAGCAGTACTTC. It yields the protein CASGYPAGGSYEQYF.

The V and J genes are TRBV10-3 and TRBJ1-6; 7 positions match TRBD1. V shed 5 bases, J shed 6 bases, and the junction held 7 bases outside the gene matches. The length of the CDR3 is 15 residues. The germline gives CDR1 ENHRY, CDR2 SYGVKD. DNA of the CDR3: TGTGCCATCAGTTCTCTGGCAGGGGGTAATTCACCCCTCCACTTT. Translating gives CAISSLAGGNSPLHF.

This clone occurred once. V is TRBV9 and J is TRBJ2-1; D is possibly TRBD2 (5 bases). The V end was cut by 1 base, the J end by 2 bases, with 10 bases between. In germline, CDR1 is SGDLS, CDR2 YYNGEE. The CDR3 is made up of 15 amino acids. Written as DNA, the CDR3 is TGTGCCAGCAGCGTACGGGAATCGCCCTACAATGAGCAGTTCTTC. As protein: CASSVRESPYNEQFF.

This chain uses TRBV5-6 with TRBJ1-6; a weak D match, TRBD1 (6 bases). V gave up 0 bases and J gave up 8 bases, with 9 bases separating them. Germline V gene sequence: CDR1 SGHDT, CDR2 YYEEEE. The CDR3 extends over 14 amino acids. CDR3: CASSLAGGDSPLHF. The CDR3 DNA reads TGTGCCAGCAGCTTGGCGGGGGGCGATTCACCCCTCCACTTT.

The genes are TRBV11-2 and TRBJ2-2; 9 nucleotides align to TRBD1. V lost 0 bases and J lost 3; bases outside the gene matches: 5. This CDR3 is built from 17 residues. CDR1 SGHAT and CDR2 FQNNGV come from the germline V gene. The chain's CDR3 is CASSLDLQGADTGELFF. As DNA, the CDR3 is TGTGCCAGCAGCTTAGATCTACAGGGGGCGGACACCGGGGAGCTGTTTTTT.

The DNA of the CDR3 is TGTGCCAGCGAGTACAGGGGGCTTGGTGGAAACACCATATATTTT. It encodes CASEYRGLGGNTIYF. V gene TRBV5-6 combines with J gene TRBJ1-3, with 9 nucleotides matching TRBD1. There are 15 residues in the CDR3. The germline V gene encodes CDR1 SGHDT and CDR2 YYEEEE. Trimming cost V 7 bases and J 3 bases; bases outside gene matches: 8.

This clone was seen a single time. The chain couples TRBV6-5 to TRBJ2-1, with 12 bases matching TRBD2. Germline V gives CDR1 MNHEY, CDR2 SVGAGI. CDR3 length: 14 residues. V was pared by 7 bases and J by 9 bases, with 7 bases of the junction left unmatched. CDR3 sequence reads: CASTSSGGATEQFF. CDR3 in DNA: TGTGCCAGCACCTCTAGCGGGGGGGCCACTGAGCAGTTCTTC.

This clone was found once. This chain uses TRBV5-4 with TRBJ2-3, with 9 positions matching TRBD2. V lost 4 bases and J lost 0; bases outside the gene matches: 3. Per germline, CDR1 SGHNT and CDR2 YYREEE (reference sequence). This CDR3 region has 15 residues. CDR3 amino acids: CASSRTSGSTDTQYF. The CDR3 DNA follows: TGTGCCAGCAGCCGTACTAGCGGGAGCACAGATACGCAGTATTTT.

This sequence joins TRBV30 and TRBJ1-2; D not certain. CDR1 and CDR2 from the germline V gene are GTSNPN and SVGIG (reference sequence). The CDR3 length is 13 residues. V shed 2 bases and J shed 7 bases, with 14 bases lying between them. In nucleotides, the CDR3 is TGTGCCTGGAGTAGGGAGAGACTCGTTGGCTACACCTTC. Translating it yields CAWSRERLVGYTF.